These 32 T cell receptor beta chains share one sample of origin, sequenced in a study of PD-L1 blockade in urothelial cancer. Here immunoSEQ multiplex PCR was the method, and the copy in TCRdb shows in-frame clones only, minus some. The table records 70,000 or so clones, almost 90% of them present only once. As to time point: pretreatment peripheral blood. Sequenced here: PBMCs, sampled around atezolizumab (anti-PD-L1) treatment. These receptor sequences come from an older man with urothelial cancer.

The chain uses TRBV5-1 and TRBJ2-5, with D possibly being TRBD2 (5 bases). The CDR3 has 14 residues. V dropped 3 bases and J dropped 5 bases, with 14 bases sitting between them. The germline CDR1 and CDR2 sequences are SGHRS and YFSETQ. The CDR3 loop reads CASSSIGVGETQYF. In DNA, the CDR3 is TGCGCCAGCAGCTCGATCGGGGTCGGTGAGACCCAGTACTTC. Based on the CDR3 plus reference TRBV5-1 and TRBJ2-5, the full variable domain is KAGVTQTPRYLIKTRGQQVTLSCSPISGHRSVSWYQQTPGQGLQFLFEYFSETQRNKGNFPGRFSGRQFSNSRSEMNVSTLELGDSALYLCASSSIGVGETQYFGPGTRLLVL.

This rearrangement joins TRBV5-1 to TRBJ2-7; possible D gene TRBD2, 5 bases. The germline V gene encodes CDR1 SGHRS and CDR2 YFSETQ. This CDR3 contains 15 residues. Trimming stripped 4 bases from V and 2 bases from J, with 16 bases between. CDR3 in DNA: TGCGCCAGCAGCCCAACCCCGGGAAATCCCTACGAGCAGTACTTC. Residues: CASSPTPGNPYEQYF.

The genes are TRBV7-2 and TRBJ2-3, with D perhaps TRBD2 (6 bases). Trimming left V 3 bases short and J 1 base short, with 11 bases between. Germline V CDR1 and CDR2: SGHTA, FQGNSA. CDR3 size: 15 residues. In DNA form, the CDR3 reads TGTGCCAGCAGCTTCGGGGGTAGCGGCACAGATACGCAGTATTTT. It encodes CASSFGGSGTDTQYF.

V usage is TRBV5-1 and J usage is TRBJ1-4; 7 nucleotides agree with TRBD1. J lost 8 bases, V lost 4 bases, and 11 bases had no gene match. The germline V gene has CDR1 SGHRS and CDR2 YFSETQ. This CDR3 has 15 amino acids. CDR3 region: CASSRTGTAAEKLFF. Here the CDR3 DNA reads TGCGCCAGCAGCCGAACCGGGACAGCCGCCGAAAAACTGTTTTTT.

This clone has a single count. The rearrangement joins TRBV19 to TRBJ1-4; no clear D. Trimming pared 7 bases from V and 7 bases from J, leaving 22 bases between. Germline CDR1 is LNHDA and CDR2 is SQIVND (reference sequence). The CDR3 extends over 16 amino acids. The CDR3 reads CASTTGHGGPGEKLFF. DNA of the CDR3: TGTGCCAGTACCACTGGTCATGGAGGGCCGGGTGAAAAACTGTTTTTT.

This sequence joins TRBV5-1 and TRBJ2-5; the match to TRBD2 covers 7 bases. In germline, CDR1 is SGHRS, CDR2 YFSETQ. The CDR3 contains 14 residues. Losses at the gene ends were 4 bases for V and 0 bases for J; bases not matched to a gene: 3. The DNA for the CDR3 is TGCGCCAGCAGCCCCGGGACTAACCAAGAGACCCAGTACTTC. Residues: CASSPGTNQETQYF.

This clone showed up just once. The chain has TRBV28 and TRBJ1-2; possible D gene TRBD1, 6 bases. The ends were cut back, 2 bases at V and 3 bases at J, with 10 bases in the middle. Per the germline V gene, CDR1 is MDHEN and CDR2 is SYDVKM. This CDR3 has 14 residues. The CDR3 DNA follows: TGTGCCAGCAGTTTAACAGGGCTATACTATGGCTACACCTTC. Its protein is CASSLTGLYYGYTF.

Note on this clone: Distinct nucleotide sequences in the sample also encode this CDR3. The rearrangement joins TRBV14 to TRBJ1-1; TRBD1 matches 7 bases. Germline CDR1 reads SGHDN; CDR2 reads FVKESK. The CDR3 is 15 amino acids. The ends lost 2 bases at V and 1 base at J; junction bases unmatched: 4. In DNA, the CDR3 is TGTGCCAGCAGCCAAAGGACAGGATCGAACACTGAAGCTTTCTTT. It encodes CASSQRTGSNTEAFF.

The chain recombines TRBV6-5 with TRBJ2-2, with D tentatively TRBD1 (6 bases). The germline V gene encodes CDR1 MNHEY and CDR2 SVGAGI. V shed 4 bases and J shed 2 bases, with 11 bases lying between them. This CDR3 is built from 15 residues. The CDR3 region is CASSLGQLNTGELFF. For the CDR3, the DNA is TGTGCCAGCAGTTTGGGACAACTTAACACCGGGGAGCTGTTTTTT.

This clone was counted between two and nine times. The rearrangement joins TRBV29-1 to TRBJ2-2, with D tentatively TRBD2 (7 bases). V lost 1 base, J lost 4 bases, and 13 bases lay in between. This CDR3 is built from 15 residues. Germline V gene lookup returns CDR1 SQVTM and CDR2 ANQGSEA. CDR3: CSVEVGGAGTGELFF. The CDR3 DNA follows: TGCAGCGTTGAAGTAGGGGGGGCCGGCACCGGGGAGCTGTTTTTT.

The genes are TRBV5-1 and TRBJ2-1; TRBD1 matches at 7 bases. With V trimmed by 4 bases and J by 10 bases, 5 bases remained unmatched. CDR1 SGHRS and CDR2 YFSETQ come from the germline V gene. This CDR3 region has 12 residues. The CDR3 sequence: CASSDRQGEQFF. CDR3 nucleotides: TGCGCCAGCAGCGACCGACAGGGCGAGCAGTTCTTC.

This clone was seen only once. This chain links TRBV6-1 with TRBJ1-2; D unclear. V lost 2 bases, J lost 2 bases, and 9 bases lay in between. Germline V gene lookup returns CDR1 MNHNS and CDR2 SASEGT. This CDR3 is 14 amino acids long. DNA for the CDR3: TGTGCCAGCAGTGAAAACGTGGGCAACTATGGCTACACCTTC. It specifies CASSENVGNYGYTF.

This chain uses TRBV14 with TRBJ2-1; 7 bases match TRBD2. This CDR3 comprises 13 residues. The germline V gene has CDR1 SGHDN and CDR2 FVKESK. V shed 4 bases and J 9 bases; nucleotides not matched to a gene: 6. CDR3 loop: CASSRGGEREQFF. CDR3 bases: TGTGCCAGCAGCCGCGGGGGAGAACGTGAGCAGTTCTTC.

The V gene is TRBV19, the J gene TRBJ2-2; 9 bases map to TRBD2. V shed 1 base, J shed 5 bases, and the junction held 2 bases outside the gene matches. CDR1 and CDR2 (germline): LNHDA, SQIVND (reference sequence). This CDR3 is built from 15 residues. Here the CDR3 reads CASSIVLAGTGELFF. The CDR3 coding sequence is TGTGCCAGTAGTATAGTTCTAGCGGGAACCGGGGAGCTGTTTTTT.

The chain recombines TRBV6-1 with TRBJ2-2; TRBD1 matches at 7 bases. The germline V gene encodes CDR1 MNHNS and CDR2 SASEGT. The junction had 7 bases not matched to a gene; V was cut back by 5 bases and J by 7 bases. The length of the CDR3 is 14 residues. CDR3 in DNA: TGTGCCAGCAGTCTACAGGGGAAGGGCGGGGAGCTGTTTTTT. Translating gives CASSLQGKGGELFF.

The chain joins TRBV5-1 to TRBJ1-4; 10 bases map to TRBD1. V lost 3 bases to trimming and J lost 9 bases; unmatched junction nucleotides: 5. This CDR3 region has 14 residues. The germline V gene encodes CDR1 SGHRS and CDR2 YFSETQ. The CDR3 loop reads CASSYSTGGKKLFF. The CDR3 nucleotides are TGCGCCAGCAGCTACTCGACAGGGGGCAAAAAACTGTTTTTT.

The V and J genes are TRBV7-2 and TRBJ2-3, with TRBD2 matching 8 bases. CDR3 size: 15 residues. Germline V gene data show CDR1 as SGHTA and CDR2 as FQGNSA. Trimming took 3 bases from V and 2 from J; bases not matched to a gene: 4. The CDR3 DNA reads TGTGCCAGCAGCTTCCCTAGCGGGCCCACAGATACGCAGTATTTT. It is translated as CASSFPSGPTDTQYF. Together with reference TRBV7-2 and TRBJ2-3, the CDR3 gives the full variable domain: GAGVSQSPSNKVTEKGKDVELRCDPISGHTALYWYRQSLGQGLEFLIYFQGNSAPDKSGLPSDRFSAERTGGSVSTLTIQRTQQEDSAVYLCASSFPSGPTDTQYFGPGTRLTVL.

This clone was seen a single time. The chain links TRBV20-1 to TRBJ1-1; no reliable D call. Deletions cut 3 bases from V and 6 bases from J, with 8 bases between. This CDR3 is built from 11 residues. From germline, CDR1 is DFQATT and CDR2 SNEGSKA (reference sequence). CDR3: CSARGGPEAFF. The CDR3 DNA sequence: TGCAGTGCTAGGGGCGGGCCTGAAGCTTTCTTT.

The chain uses TRBV28 and TRBJ1-1; 9 bases line up with TRBD1. CDR3 size: 15 residues. The V gene end was trimmed by 6 bases and the J gene end by 1 base; junction bases not matched to a gene: 6. CDR1 is MDHEN and CDR2 is SYDVKM in the germline V gene. The chain's CDR3 is CASSPRGQGNTEAFF. The CDR3, as DNA: TGTGCCAGCAGCCCGCGGGGACAGGGGAACACTGAAGCTTTCTTT.

The gene calls are TRBV5-5 and TRBJ2-3; D perhaps matches TRBD1 (5 bases). Per germline, CDR1 SGHKS and CDR2 YYEKEE (reference sequence). The CDR3 has 15 amino acids. The ends were cut back, 6 bases at V and 0 bases at J, with 14 bases in the middle. The CDR3 spells CASTQQASSTDTQYF. The CDR3 DNA is TGTGCCAGCACCCAACAGGCGTCTAGCACAGATACGCAGTATTTT.

The CDR3 region has the DNA TGTGCCAGCAGTCGGGGGGGTGACAATCAGCCCCAGCATTTT. It translates to CASSRGGDNQPQHF. The chain joins TRBV28 to TRBJ1-5; maybe TRBD1 (5 bases). The CDR3 contains 14 residues. In germline, CDR1 is MDHEN, CDR2 SYDVKM. V lost 5 bases, J lost 3 bases, and 11 bases lay in between. Using reference TRBV28 and TRBJ1-5 for the parts outside the CDR3, the full variable domain is DVKVTQSSRYLVKRTGEKVFLECVQDMDHENMFWYRQDPGLGLRLIYFSYDVKMKEKGDIPEGYSVSREKKERFSLILESASTNQTSMYLCASSRGGDNQPQHFGDGTRLSIL.

The chain uses TRBV15 and TRBJ2-4, with 8 bases that match TRBD2. After removal of 1 base from V and 0 bases from J, the junction contained 14 bases not matched to a gene. The CDR3 runs 20 residues. Per germline, CDR1 LNHNV and CDR2 YYDKDF (reference sequence). The CDR3 here is CATSRVEAGGPTLAKNIQYF. The CDR3, as DNA: TGTGCCACCAGCAGAGTAGAGGCGGGAGGACCCACCTTAGCCAAAAACATTCAGTACTTC.

This chain links TRBV28 with TRBJ1-2; 7 bases line up with TRBD1. Germline values: CDR1 MDHEN, CDR2 SYDVKM. The CDR3 covers 14 residues. With V trimmed by 5 bases and J by 3 bases, 6 bases remained unmatched. CDR3 bases: TGTGCCAGCAGTCAGCCGACAGGGTACTATGGCTACACCTTC. Protein sequence: CASSQPTGYYGYTF.

V gene TRBV20-1 combines with J gene TRBJ2-4, with D unclear. Germline V gives CDR1 DFQATT, CDR2 SNEGSKA (reference sequence). V lost 4 bases and J 7 bases, leaving 5 bases between the germline ends. This CDR3 is 10 amino acids long. This CDR3 is CSATRNIQYF. Written as DNA, the CDR3 is TGCAGTGCTACCAGGAACATTCAGTACTTC.

This sequence joins TRBV7-9 and TRBJ1-1; 10 bases match TRBD1. Trimming cost V 3 bases and J 4 bases; bases outside gene matches: 8. Germline lookup yields CDR1 SEHNR and CDR2 FQNEAQ (reference sequence). The CDR3 runs to 16 residues. CDR3 sequence (DNA): TGTGCCAGCAGCTTTGATTCGGGACAGGGGCCCACTGAAGCTTTCTTT. Its protein product is CASSFDSGQGPTEAFF.

V usage is TRBV19 and J usage is TRBJ1-3; possibly TRBD1 for D (5 bases). Trimming took off 2 bases at V and 7 bases at J, with 15 bases between the two ends. The CDR3 has 15 amino acids. Germline lookup yields CDR1 LNHDA and CDR2 SQIVND (reference sequence). The CDR3 reads CASSILTAPVNTIYF. CDR3 nucleotides: TGTGCCAGTAGTATATTGACAGCACCCGTGAACACCATATATTTT.

The chain is built from TRBV29-1 and TRBJ2-7; 10 positions agree with TRBD1. V dropped 7 bases and J dropped 3; count of bases not matched to a gene: 3. The CDR3 covers 12 residues. Germline CDR1 and CDR2: SQVTM and ANQGSEA. The CDR3 bases are TGCAGCGCGGGACAGGGGAGCTACGAGCAGTACTTC. Translating gives CSAGQGSYEQYF.

V is TRBV5-1 and J is TRBJ2-7; 8 nucleotides match TRBD2. The CDR3 has 16 amino acids. The junction had 11 bases not matched to a gene; V was cut back by 0 bases and J by 6 bases. Germline V gene sequence: CDR1 SGHRS, CDR2 YFSETQ. CDR3 sequence (DNA): TGCGCCAGCAGCTTGGCGGGGCCCGGGACTAGTTCCGAGCAGTACTTC. Translating gives CASSLAGPGTSSEQYF.

V and J are TRBV10-1 and TRBJ2-5; 8 bases align to TRBD2. CDR1 is WNHNN and CDR2 is SYGVQD in the germline V gene (reference sequence). V lost 6 bases to trimming and J lost 0 bases; unmatched junction nucleotides: 6. The CDR3 spans 15 residues. The DNA for the CDR3 is TGCGCCAGCAGCGAACAGCGGGGGTACCAAGAGACCCAGTACTTC. Translated, it gives CASSEQRGYQETQYF.

The gene calls are TRBV30 and TRBJ1-2; D gene unclear. Germline assignment: CDR1 GTSNPN and CDR2 SVGIG (reference sequence). The length of the CDR3 is 13 residues. V was trimmed by 2 bases and J by 3 bases, leaving 10 bases between them. CDR3 in DNA: TGTGCCTGGAGTCCACGGGTATACTATGGCTACACCTTC. Its translation is CAWSPRVYYGYTF.

This chain uses TRBV28 with TRBJ2-7; 10 bases map to TRBD1. The J segment lost 5 bases and the V segment lost 7 bases, leaving 11 bases of the junction unmatched. The length of the CDR3 is 15 residues. In germline, CDR1 is MDHEN, CDR2 SYDVKM. The CDR3 DNA reads as TGTGCCAGCACCTCAATCGGGACAGGGGCCCACGAGCAGTACTTC. The encoded protein is CASTSIGTGAHEQYF.

This clone was detected only a few times. V gene TRBV10-2 combines with J gene TRBJ2-7, with 8 bases lining up with TRBD2. This CDR3 spans 13 amino acids. Trimming removed 4 bases from V and 4 bases from J; junction bases left unmatched: 3. Germline V gene sequence: CDR1 WSHSY, CDR2 SAAADI. This CDR3 reads CASSGASGYEQYF. The CDR3 DNA reads as TGCGCCAGCAGTGGCGCTAGCGGGTACGAGCAGTACTTC.